The entry that follows covers one T cell receptor beta chain sequence. What it recognizes is unknown. The PCR had 60 Vbeta and 13 Jbeta primers. Profiled with immunoSEQ multiplex PCR; TCRdb holds only in-frame clones, not every one. The sample contains 180,000 or so clones, approximately 81% of which appear only once. The V end lost 0 bases, the J end lost 3 bases, and 10 bases lay between the germline ends. Germline V lookup: CDR1 SGDLS, CDR2 YYNGEE. CDR3 length equals 15 residues. The record originates from a study of cytomegalovirus exposure and HLA in healthy donors. Study-wide results and caveats: In an earlier analysis, about 87% or about 30%: the productive usage of most TCR beta V segments. Investigators reported 164 TCR beta chains as tied to cytomegalovirus. Evidence from a later analysis indicated that most CMV-associated TCR beta chains looked HLA-restricted. V- and J-gene trimming in TCR beta was tied to a missense DCLRE1C variant by an analysis performed later.

The rearrangement uses TRBV9 and TRBJ2-1; D is undetermined. The specimen was PBMCs. This TCR derives from a woman between 45 and 60 years old in good health and CMV-seronegative. CDR3 sequence reads: CASSVGSRDYNEQFF. The DNA for the CDR3 is TGTGCCAGCAGCGTAGGAAGCCGAGACTACAATGAGCAGTTCTTC.